This T cell receptor beta chain was sequenced in a study of cytomegalovirus exposure and HLA in healthy donors. Study-wide points: A later analysis reportedly found that, within productive TCRs, an Asian-associated ancestry cluster had fewer N-insertions than the mean observed across the roughly 700 donors.

13 Jbeta primers and 60 Vbeta primers were used for the PCR. Profiled with immunoSEQ multiplex PCR; TCRdb holds only in-frame clones, not every one. Of fewer than 100,000 clones listed, approximately 71% are singletons. In its sample, this clone was seen once. The antigen remains unidentified. Looked up from germline, CDR1 is MNHNS and CDR2 is SASEGT. The CDR3 has 15 amino acids. Trimming cost V 8 bases and J 5 bases; bases outside gene matches: 10. The sequenced sample was PBMCs. The receptor's source is a female donor in good health and CMV-seronegative. The chain carries TRBV6-1 and TRBJ1-5; 9 nucleotides match TRBD1. In DNA form, the CDR3 reads TGTGCCAGCTATTACACGGGACAGGGTTATCAGCCCCAGCATTTT. This encodes CASYYTGQGYQPQHF.